This T cell receptor beta chain derives from a study of T cells in Graves' hyperthyroidism and ophthalmopathy. V lost 1 base and J 2 bases, leaving 6 bases between the germline ends. Germline assignment: CDR1 KGHSH and CDR2 LQKENI. This CDR3 has 14 residues. This clonotype was counted at least ten times. Its antigen is unidentified. Amplification of TCR beta CDR3 regions was performed using RNA transcripts as template. Using the HTBI primer set, a first-round RT-PCR was run on the TCR CDR3. TCRdb re-called the multiplex PCR reads with MiXCR, one entry per CDR3 protein. The sample lists 130,000 or so distinct CDR3 sequences; around 20% were seen once. Study-wide results and limits: A model of 13 V-J pairs discriminated ophthalmopathy from stable hyperthyroidism.

Sample: blood. The receptor comes from a woman between 45 and 65 years old with Graves' hyperthyroidism that later progressed to Graves' ophthalmopathy. The V gene is TRBV18, the J gene TRBJ2-1; D ambiguous. The DNA for the CDR3 is TGTGCCAGCTCACCACGGGCTACCTACAATGAGCAGTTCTTC. Its protein product is CASSPRATYNEQFF. The full variable domain, its missing parts supplied by reference TRBV18 and TRBJ2-1, is NAGVMQNPRHLVRRRGQEARLRCSPMKGHSHVYWYRQLPEEGLKFMVYLQKENIIDESGMPKERFSAEFPKEGPSILRIQQVVRGDSAAYFCASSPRATYNEQFFGPGTRLTVL.